A single sample is the source of the 3 T cell receptor beta chains below, sequenced in a study of blood T cell repertoires in COVID-19. This table comes from immunoSEQ multiplex PCR, and its TCRdb copy is limited to in-frame clones, with some not included. The profile shows under 200,000 clones, around 87% of them singletons. Sequencing input: peripheral blood. Every receptor here comes from a man aged 18 to 29 with active or convalescent COVID-19.

The chain recombines TRBV2 with TRBJ2-2; TRBD1 aligns across 11 bases. This CDR3 comprises 17 residues. Germline trimming cut 4 bases from V and 7 bases from J; bases unmatched to any gene: 11. Germline assignment: CDR1 SNHLY and CDR2 FYNNEI. The CDR3: CASSGSRDRGVGGELFF. CDR3 sequence (DNA): TGTGCCAGCAGTGGATCCCGGGACAGGGGGGTCGGCGGGGAGCTGTTTTTT.

This chain joins TRBV9 and TRBJ2-5, with 8 bases matching TRBD2. The J segment lost 1 base and the V segment lost 0 bases, leaving 5 bases of the junction unmatched. Germline lookup yields CDR1 SGDLS and CDR2 YYNGEE. This CDR3 is built from 16 residues. The chain's CDR3 is CASSVGGSGIQETQYF. The CDR3 bases are TGTGCCAGCAGCGTAGGGGGTAGCGGGATCCAAGAGACCCAGTACTTC. Using reference TRBV9 and TRBJ2-5 for the parts outside the CDR3, the full variable domain is DSGVTQTPKHLITATGQRVTLRCSPRSGDLSVYWYQQSLDQGLQFLIQYYNGEERAKGNILERFSAQQFPDLHSELNLSSLELGDSALYFCASSVGGSGIQETQYFGPGTRLLVL.

The genes are TRBV5-1 and TRBJ1-1; maybe TRBD1 (6 bases). The V gene's germline CDR1 is SGHRS and CDR2 YFSETQ. Trimming shortened V by 1 base and J by 3 bases, and 10 bases separated the two germline ends. This CDR3 is built from 14 residues. CDR3 in DNA: TGCGCCAGCAGCTTGACAGGGAGGGACACTGAAGCTTTCTTT. Its protein is CASSLTGRDTEAFF.